One and the same sample provided the 11 T cell receptor beta chains below, sequenced in a study of identical twins. MiXCR was run by TCRdb on the 5' RACE reads, yielding one entry per CDR3 protein. In the table there are under 800,000 distinct CDR3 sequences, 21% of which are singletons. Another study also made use of these data, one on T cells expressing NK-cell markers.

The sample comprised PBMCs. The receptors were gathered from a woman younger than 30 in good health.

This clonotype was seen a handful of times. The chain employs TRBV9 and TRBJ2-7; D remains ambiguous. CDR3 length: 16 residues. V lost 4 bases and J lost 0, with 17 bases in between. The germline V gene encodes CDR1 SGDLS and CDR2 YYNGEE. The CDR3 loop reads CASSPQVGSVSYEQYF. CDR3 sequence (DNA): TGTGCCAGCAGCCCCCAGGTTGGCAGCGTCTCCTACGAGCAGTACTTC.

The sample holds many counts of this clonotype. V is TRBV5-6 and J is TRBJ2-7; D may be TRBD1 (6 bases). V gave up 1 base and J gave up 7 bases, with 18 bases separating them. The CDR3 is 15 residues long. The germline V gene encodes CDR1 SGHDT and CDR2 YYEEEE. Here the CDR3 DNA reads TGTGCCAGCAGCTTGTGGCAGGGGACCCGCTTGGAGCAGTACTTC. It is translated as CASSLWQGTRLEQYF.

In this sample, this clonotype turned up a few times. The V call is TRBV12-3 or TRBV12-4, the J call TRBJ1-2; weak D call: TRBD1 (5 bases). The CDR3 is 14 amino acids. V lost 3 bases to trimming and J lost 4 bases, with 12 bases between them. CDR3 amino acids: CASSFYWQGYGYTF. As DNA, the CDR3 is TGTGCCAGCAGTTTTTATTGGCAGGGCTATGGCTACACCTTC.

This clonotype was recorded once. The germline gene is not matched at one end of the junction; a read error may be the cause. The chain joins TRBV6-1 to TRBJ1-2; 7 bases are a match to TRBD1. This CDR3 comprises 15 residues. Germline V lookup: CDR1 MNHNS, CDR2 SASEGT. The CDR3 loop is CASSPPQTGNFGYTF. DNA of the CDR3: TGTGCCAGCAGCCCCCCCCAGACAGGGAACTTTGGCTACACCTTC.

V is TRBV7-9 and J is TRBJ2-1; TRBD2 matches 9 bases. The CDR3 contains 15 residues. The germline gives CDR1 SEHNR, CDR2 FQNEAQ (reference sequence). Trimming took 1 base from V and 9 from J; bases not matched to a gene: 7. CDR3 sequence reads: CASSLGAGSGGEQFF. DNA for the CDR3: TGTGCCAGCAGCTTAGGAGCTGGTAGCGGGGGTGAGCAGTTCTTC.

V and J are TRBV28 and TRBJ1-1; perhaps TRBD1 as D (5 bases). Germline CDR1 MDHEN, CDR2 SYDVKM. The CDR3 is 13 residues long. V was cut by 2 bases and J by 6 bases, with 10 bases left in between. The DNA of the CDR3 is TGTGCCAGCAGTTTACCGGGGGATGCTGAAGCTTTCTTT. Protein product: CASSLPGDAEAFF.

The table lists this clonotype with many counts. This chain joins TRBV20-1 and TRBJ2-1; 11 positions agree with TRBD2. V lost 5 bases and J lost 8; bases outside the gene matches: 2. CDR1 is DFQATT and CDR2 is SNEGSKA in the germline V gene (reference sequence). The CDR3 length is 12 residues. CDR3 sequence reads: CSAPTSGDEQFF. The DNA for the CDR3 is TGCAGTGCTCCGACTAGCGGGGATGAGCAGTTCTTC.

The chain joins TRBV7-8 to TRBJ2-1, with 7 positions matching TRBD2. V lost 5 bases, J lost 9 bases, and 22 bases stayed unmatched. The germline CDR1 and CDR2 sequences are SGHVS and FQNEAQ. The CDR3 has 18 amino acids. The CDR3 DNA sequence: TGTGCCAGCAGCGCACGCTACACGAGAGCGGGACCCCCCTCTGAGCAGTTCTTC. Translating gives CASSARYTRAGPPSEQFF.

The chain carries TRBV7-9 and TRBJ2-7; D perhaps matches TRBD2 (5 bases). Trimming took off 4 bases at V and 2 bases at J, with 15 bases between the two ends. This CDR3 is built from 15 residues. CDR1 is SEHNR, CDR2 FQNEAQ, per germline (reference sequence). The CDR3 loop reads CASSSGGAAAYEQYF. The CDR3 bases are TGTGCCAGCAGCTCTGGTGGAGCGGCAGCCTACGAGCAGTACTTC. The full variable domain, completed using reference TRBV7-9 and TRBJ2-7, is DTGVSQNPRHKITKRGQNVTFRCDPISEHNRLYWYRQTLGQGPEFLTYFQNEAQLEKSRLLSDRFSAERPKGSFSTLEIQRTEQGDSAMYLCASSSGGAAAYEQYFGPGTRLTVT.

The chain uses TRBV6-1 and TRBJ2-7; D is unclear. Germline assignment: CDR1 MNHNS and CDR2 SASEGT. The CDR3 extends over 14 amino acids. Trimming removed 6 bases from V and 0 bases from J, with 12 bases in between. The CDR3: CASRALQDSYEQYF. In nucleotides, the CDR3 is TGTGCCAGCAGAGCACTACAAGACTCCTACGAGCAGTACTTC.

V gene TRBV12-3 or TRBV12-4 combines with J gene TRBJ2-1; 12 nucleotides agree with TRBD2. With V trimmed by 3 bases and J by 5 bases, 8 bases remained unmatched. This CDR3 spans 17 amino acids. In DNA, the CDR3 is TGTGCCAGCAGTTTGGAGAGACTAGCGGGGGAGAACAATGAGCAGTTCTTC. This translates into CASSLERLAGENNEQFF.